The rows below give T cell receptor beta chains drawn from one sample of a study of Tregs in tolerant kidney transplant recipients. Clones were sequenced by immunoSEQ multiplex PCR, and TCRdb holds only the in-frame ones, with some missing. The repertoire holds about 90,000 clones, with 80% to 95% as singletons. The sequencing used CD4+ T cells from blood (PBMCs), collected 12 months after the transplant. These receptors came from a human patient who received a combined kidney and bone marrow transplant. Some T cells may be graft donor cells. Each CDR3 is given with its conserved first and last residue. D genes are given only for firm matches. Size is omitted from some rows. Given values are once, few, many or a class for expanded clones.

NA,NA,TRBV4-1,TRBJ1-1,CASSHAKGGNTEAFF,TGCGCCAGCAGCCACGCGAAAGGGGGAAACACTGAAGCTTTCTTT
NA,NA,TRBV6-1,TRBJ1-2,CASSPPGVDGYTF,TGTGCCAGCAGCCCTCCAGGGGTAGATGGCTACACCTTC
few,NA,TRBV10-3,TRBJ1-4,CAIRDSREKLFF,TGTGCCATCAGGGACAGTCGAGAAAAACTGTTTTTT
NA,NA,TRBV15,TRBJ2-3,CATSRDSGSRLDTQYF,TGTGCCACCAGCAGAGATTCCGGGAGTCGATTAGATACGCAGTATTTT
once,TRBD1,TRBV7-2,TRBJ1-2,CASSLLTGINYGYTF,TGTGCCAGCAGCTTATTGACAGGGATTAACTATGGCTACACCTTC
NA,NA,TRBV25-1,TRBJ1-1,CASSERGNRVNTEAFF,TGTGCCAGCAGTGAAAGGGGGAACAGGGTTAACACTGAAGCTTTCTTT
NA,NA,TRBV14,TRBJ2-3,CASSQRIVEGRRDTQYF,TGTGCCAGCAGCCAACGTATTGTGGAGGGCCGTCGGGATACGCAGTATTTT
NA,TRBD1,TRBV10-1,TRBJ2-3,CARRQGLSTDTQYF,TGCGCCAGGCGACAGGGGCTTAGCACAGATACGCAGTATTTT
NA,NA,TRBV10-2,TRBJ2-4,CASSAGSLAKNIQYF,TGCGCCAGCAGCGCAGGGTCCTTAGCCAAAAACATTCAGTACTTC
NA,NA,TRBV2,TRBJ1-5,CASSVRTFSNQPQHF,TGTGCCAGCAGTGTCCGGACATTTAGCAATCAGCCCCAGCATTTT
NA,TRBD1,TRBV7-2,TRBJ2-7,CASSLTGGEYEQYF,TGTGCCAGCAGCTTAACAGGGGGTGAATACGAGCAGTACTTC
NA,TRBD2,TRBV11-3,TRBJ2-2,CASSAVAGGRTGELFF,TGTGCCAGCAGCGCCGTAGCGGGAGGTAGAACCGGGGAGCTGTTTTTT
NA,NA,TRBV9,TRBJ2-1,CASSGVGARGEQFF,TGTGCCAGCTCGGGTGTAGGTGCAAGGGGTGAGCAGTTCTTC
NA,NA,TRBV10-3,TRBJ2-7,CAISDKDYEQYF,TGTGCCATCTCTGACAAAGACTACGAGCAGTACTTC
NA,TRBD1,TRBV15,TRBJ2-5,CATSRGTGTAETQYF,TGTGCCACCAGCAGAGGGACAGGGACGGCAGAGACCCAGTACTTC
NA,NA,TRBV18,TRBJ2-7,CASSPSGAPGQYF,TGTGCCAGCTCACCATCAGGGGCGCCAGGGCAGTACTTC
once,NA,TRBV18,TRBJ1-5,CASSPLRDSGGPQHF,TGTGCCAGCTCACCACTCCGGGACTCGGGTGGGCCCCAGCATTTT
NA,TRBD2,TRBV7-2,TRBJ2-7,CASSPSGSSYEQYF,TGTGCCAGCAGCCCTAGCGGGAGCTCCTACGAGCAGTACTTC
NA,NA,TRBV5-5,TRBJ1-1,CASSFTERGNTEAFF,TGTGCCAGCAGCTTTACAGAGCGGGGCAACACTGAAGCTTTCTTT
NA,NA,TRBV11-2,TRBJ2-7,CASSSLVAGIPLYEQYF,TGTGCCAGCAGCTCCCTTGTTGCAGGGATTCCCCTATACGAGCAGTACTTC
NA,TRBD1,TRBV7-9,TRBJ1-2,CASSNGQAYGYTF,TGTGCCAGCAGCAATGGACAGGCCTATGGCTACACCTTC
NA,TRBD2,TRBV11-3,TRBJ2-3,CASSPLMAGGPIDTQYF,TGTGCCAGCAGCCCTCTCATGGCGGGAGGGCCGATAGATACGCAGTATTTT
NA,TRBD1,TRBV6-5,TRBJ1-2,CASSSTGEGGGYTF,TGTGCCAGTTCCTCGACAGGGGAGGGAGGCGGCTACACCTTC
NA,NA,TRBV5-4,TRBJ1-1,CASSLDSQNTEAFF,TGTGCCAGCAGCTTGGACTCGCAGAACACTGAAGCTTTCTTT
NA,TRBD2,TRBV7-2,TRBJ2-7,CASSTGLAASYEQYF,TGTGCCAGCAGCACAGGACTAGCGGCCTCCTACGAGCAGTACTTC
NA,TRBD2,TRBV5-1,TRBJ2-5,CASSSGLAGDKTQYF,TGCGCCAGCAGCTCGGGACTAGCGGGAGACAAGACCCAGTACTTC
once,TRBD1,TRBV2,TRBJ2-7,CASSSYTGGTGGYEQYF,TGTGCCAGCAGCTCATACACGGGAGGGACAGGGGGATACGAGCAGTACTTC
NA,NA,TRBV20-1,TRBJ1-2,CSARSGDGYTF,TGCAGTGCTAGATCAGGGGACGGCTACACCTTC
NA,NA,TRBV12-2,TRBJ2-5,CASSRQGARETQYF,TGTGCAAGTTCCCGACAGGGGGCTAGAGAGACCCAGTACTTC
NA,TRBD1,TRBV19,TRBJ1-1,CASSTDRANTEAFF,TGTGCCAGTAGTACGGACAGGGCGAACACTGAAGCTTTCTTT
NA,NA,TRBV5-1,TRBJ1-6,CASSLAQQPYSPLHF,TGCGCCAGCAGCTTGGCCCAACAGCCCTATTCACCCCTCCACTTT
NA,NA,TRBV11-1,TRBJ2-7,CASTSRSSYEQYF,TGTGCCAGCACTAGCCGGAGCTCCTACGAGCAGTACTTC
NA,NA,TRBV29-1,TRBJ2-7,CSVGAGYEQYF,TGCAGCGTTGGGGCCGGATACGAGCAGTACTTC
NA,TRBD1,TRBV18,TRBJ1-2,CASSPLGQGEGGYTF,TGTGCCAGCTCACCATTGGGACAGGGGGAAGGCGGCTACACCTTC
NA,NA,TRBV20-1,TRBJ2-1,CSATRDSEQFF,TGCAGTGCTACCCGGGATAGTGAGCAGTTCTTC
NA,TRBD1,TRBV7-9,TRBJ1-1,CASSGWGQGTEAFF,TGTGCCAGCAGCGGATGGGGACAGGGCACTGAAGCTTTCTTT
NA,TRBD1,TRBV7-6,TRBJ1-3,CASSTDRLSGNTIYF,TGTGCCAGCAGCACGGACAGGTTATCTGGAAACACCATATATTTT